This TCR beta chain was recovered during a study of T cells expressing NK-cell markers. Overall study: From sorted CD3+CD56+NKG2C+, CD3+CD56+NKG2C- and CD3+CD56-NKG2C+ T cells came the TCR beta repertoires. Eight donors were sequenced, of whom seven were HCMV-seropositive, while the remaining one was HCMV-seronegative. Study findings and constraints: Dominant NKG2C+ clonotypes made up 1.0-7.0% of CD8+ T cells in about six donors. Four donors showed these clonotypes also leading the CD3+CD56-NKG2C+ fraction.

With the 5' RACE reads reprocessed, TCRdb shows one record per CDR3 protein and no DNA. The specimen's table records some 410,000 distinct CDR3 sequences. Details on this clonotype: The antigen remains unidentified.

Per the germline V gene, CDR1 is SGHAT and CDR2 is FQNNGV. The CDR3 has 15 amino acids. Sequencing was carried out using blood T cells: a sorted CD56 or NKG2C T cell subset, CD4+ or CD8+ T cells, or bulk PBMC T cells (not recorded which). This clonotype was sampled from a woman between 18 and 75 years old in good health. The V call is TRBV11-2, the J call TRBJ1-4; the D gene TCRdb calls, TRBD1, cannot be checked with no DNA. CDR3 sequence: CASTTGMWGNEKLFF.